This T cell receptor (beta chain) was retrieved from a study of cytomegalovirus exposure and HLA in healthy donors. The V end was cut by 0 bases, the J end by 6 bases, with 14 bases between. From germline, CDR1 is SGHVS and CDR2 FNYEAQ. This CDR3 has 16 residues. Vbeta (60) and Jbeta (13) primers were used in the PCR. Sequenced by immunoSEQ multiplex PCR; TCRdb stores in-frame clones only, minus some. The sample spans 30,000 to 35,000 clones; the ten largest clones claim around 3.3%. This sequence was found in a woman in her thirties or forties in good health and CMV-seropositive. V gene TRBV7-6 combines with J gene TRBJ2-2; TRBD2 might be the D (6 bases). The sequencing sample was made of PBMCs. This CDR3 reads CASSLAPRGRPGELFF. The CDR3 coding sequence is TGTGCCAGCAGCTTAGCGCCTCGAGGGAGGCCCGGGGAGCTGTTTTTT.